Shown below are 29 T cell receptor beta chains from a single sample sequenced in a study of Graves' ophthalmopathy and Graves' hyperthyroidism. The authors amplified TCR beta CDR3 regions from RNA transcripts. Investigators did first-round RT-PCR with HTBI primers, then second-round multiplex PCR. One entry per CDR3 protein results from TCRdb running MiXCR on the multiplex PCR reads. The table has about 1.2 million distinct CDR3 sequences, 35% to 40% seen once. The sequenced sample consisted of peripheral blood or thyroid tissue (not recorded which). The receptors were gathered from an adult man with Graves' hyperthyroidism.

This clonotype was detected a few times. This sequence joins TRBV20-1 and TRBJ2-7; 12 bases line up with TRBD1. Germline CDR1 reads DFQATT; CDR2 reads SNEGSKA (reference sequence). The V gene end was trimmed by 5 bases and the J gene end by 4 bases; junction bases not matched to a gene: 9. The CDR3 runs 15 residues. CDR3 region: CSALRGDRGQYEQYF. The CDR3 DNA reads TGCAGTGCTTTGCGGGGGGACAGGGGGCAGTACGAGCAGTACTTC.

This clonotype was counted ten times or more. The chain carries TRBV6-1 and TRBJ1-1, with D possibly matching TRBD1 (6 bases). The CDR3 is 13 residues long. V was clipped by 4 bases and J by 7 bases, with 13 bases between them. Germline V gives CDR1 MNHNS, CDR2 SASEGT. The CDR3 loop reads CASSVSGGVEAFF. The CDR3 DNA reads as TGTGCCAGCAGTGTTAGCGGGGGCGTTGAAGCTTTCTTT.

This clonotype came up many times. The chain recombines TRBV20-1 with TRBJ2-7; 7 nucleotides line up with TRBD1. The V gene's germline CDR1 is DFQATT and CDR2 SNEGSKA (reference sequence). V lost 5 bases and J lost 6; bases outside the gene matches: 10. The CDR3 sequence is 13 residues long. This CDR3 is CSALDREPGEQYF. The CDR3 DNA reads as TGCAGTGCTCTTGACAGGGAGCCGGGCGAGCAGTACTTC.

The CDR3 nucleotides read TGTGCCAGCAGCTCAGCCCTGGGGACTAGCGGAGAAGAGACCCAGTACTTC. It encodes CASSSALGTSGEETQYF. The chain is built from TRBV7-8 and TRBJ2-5; 11 bases agree with TRBD2. CDR1 and CDR2 (germline): SGHVS, FQNEAQ. This CDR3 comprises 17 residues. Losses at the gene ends were 4 bases for V and 3 bases for J; bases not matched to a gene: 10.

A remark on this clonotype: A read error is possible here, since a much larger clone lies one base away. CDR3 sequence reads: CAISRVSQETQYF. In DNA, the CDR3 is TGTGCCATCAGCAGAGTCAGCCAAGAGACCCAGTACTTC. J is TRBJ2-5 and V is TRBV15; D is uncertain. Germline V CDR1 and CDR2: LNHNV, YYDKDF (reference sequence). CDR3 size: 13 residues.

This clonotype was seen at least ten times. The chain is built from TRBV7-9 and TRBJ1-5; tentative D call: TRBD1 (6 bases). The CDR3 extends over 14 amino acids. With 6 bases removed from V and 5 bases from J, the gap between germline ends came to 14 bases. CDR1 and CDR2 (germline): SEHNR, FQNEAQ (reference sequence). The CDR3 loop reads CASRKAGADQPQHF. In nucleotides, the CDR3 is TGTGCCAGCAGGAAGGCAGGGGCGGATCAGCCCCAGCATTTT. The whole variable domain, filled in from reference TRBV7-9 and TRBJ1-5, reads DTGVSQNPRHKITKRGQNVTFRCDPISEHNRLYWYRQTLGQGPEFLTYFQNEAQLEKSRLLSDRFSAERPKGSFSTLEIQRTEQGDSAMYLCASRKAGADQPQHFGDGTRLSIL.

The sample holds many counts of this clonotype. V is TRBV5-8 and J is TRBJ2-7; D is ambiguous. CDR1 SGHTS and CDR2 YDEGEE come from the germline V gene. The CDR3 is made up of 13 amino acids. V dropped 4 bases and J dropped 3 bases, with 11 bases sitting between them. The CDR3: CASSHPDLYEQYF. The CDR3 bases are TGTGCCAGCAGCCATCCGGACCTCTACGAGCAGTACTTC.

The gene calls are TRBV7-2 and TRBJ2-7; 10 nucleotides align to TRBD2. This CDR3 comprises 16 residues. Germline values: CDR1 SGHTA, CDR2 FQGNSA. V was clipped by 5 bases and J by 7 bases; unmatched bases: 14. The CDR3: CASSPKSGLARWEQYF. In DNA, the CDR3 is TGTGCCAGCAGCCCAAAATCGGGACTAGCGAGGTGGGAGCAGTACTTC.

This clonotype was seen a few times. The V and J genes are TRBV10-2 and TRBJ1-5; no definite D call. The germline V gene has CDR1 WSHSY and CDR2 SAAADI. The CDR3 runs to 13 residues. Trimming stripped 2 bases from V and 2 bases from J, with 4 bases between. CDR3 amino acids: CASSEPGNQPQHF. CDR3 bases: TGCGCCAGCAGTGAGCCGGGCAATCAGCCCCAGCATTTT.

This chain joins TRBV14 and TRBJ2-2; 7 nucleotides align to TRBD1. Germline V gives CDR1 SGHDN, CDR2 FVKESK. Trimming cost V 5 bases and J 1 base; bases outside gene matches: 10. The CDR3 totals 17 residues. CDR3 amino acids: CASSVHLGQWNTGELFF. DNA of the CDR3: TGTGCCAGCAGCGTACACTTGGGACAGTGGAACACCGGGGAGCTGTTTTTT.

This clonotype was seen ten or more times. CDR3: CASSLSLYGYTF. The CDR3 DNA reads as TGTGCCAGCAGCTTGTCGCTATATGGCTACACCTTC. The J gene is TRBJ1-2, the V gene TRBV13; D gene unclear. This CDR3 spans 12 amino acids. V gave up 3 bases and J gave up 5 bases, with 7 bases separating them. Looked up from germline, CDR1 is PRHDT and CDR2 is FYEKMQ (reference sequence).

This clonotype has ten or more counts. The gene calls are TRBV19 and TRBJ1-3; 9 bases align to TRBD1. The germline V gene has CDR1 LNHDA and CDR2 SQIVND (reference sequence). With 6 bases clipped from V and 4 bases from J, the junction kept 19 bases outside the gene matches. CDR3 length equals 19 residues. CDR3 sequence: CASSQEPGQGVRRGNTIYF. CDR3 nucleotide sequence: TGTGCCAGTAGCCAAGAACCGGGACAGGGAGTGAGAAGAGGAAACACCATATATTTT.

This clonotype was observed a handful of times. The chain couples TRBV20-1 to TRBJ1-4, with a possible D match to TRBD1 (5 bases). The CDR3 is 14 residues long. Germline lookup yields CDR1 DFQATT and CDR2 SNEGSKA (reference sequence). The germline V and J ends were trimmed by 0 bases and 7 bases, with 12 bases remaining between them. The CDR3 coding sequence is TGCAGTGCTAGAGAGGCTGGGGCGGGTGAAAAACTGTTTTTT. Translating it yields CSAREAGAGEKLFF.

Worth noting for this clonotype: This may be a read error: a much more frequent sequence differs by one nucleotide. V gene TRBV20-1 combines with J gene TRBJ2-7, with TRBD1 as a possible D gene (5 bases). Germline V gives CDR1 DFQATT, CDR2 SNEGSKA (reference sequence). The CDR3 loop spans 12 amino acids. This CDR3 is CSARVRVYERYF. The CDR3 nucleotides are TGCAGTGCTAGAGTCAGGGTCTACGAGCGGTACTTC.

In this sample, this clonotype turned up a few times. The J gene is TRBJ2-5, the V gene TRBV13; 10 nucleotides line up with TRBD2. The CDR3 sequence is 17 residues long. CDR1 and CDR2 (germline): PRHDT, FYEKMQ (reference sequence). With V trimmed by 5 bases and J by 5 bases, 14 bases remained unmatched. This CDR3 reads CASSQTLAGAGEETQYF. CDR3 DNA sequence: TGTGCCAGCAGCCAGACGCTAGCGGGAGCGGGGGAGGAGACCCAGTACTTC.

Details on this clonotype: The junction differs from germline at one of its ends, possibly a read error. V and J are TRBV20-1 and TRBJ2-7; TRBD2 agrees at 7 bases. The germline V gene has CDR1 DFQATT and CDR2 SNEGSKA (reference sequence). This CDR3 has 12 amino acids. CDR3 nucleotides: TGCAGCACCCAACTAGCGTTCGGCGAGCACTACTTC. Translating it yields CSTQLAFGEHYF.

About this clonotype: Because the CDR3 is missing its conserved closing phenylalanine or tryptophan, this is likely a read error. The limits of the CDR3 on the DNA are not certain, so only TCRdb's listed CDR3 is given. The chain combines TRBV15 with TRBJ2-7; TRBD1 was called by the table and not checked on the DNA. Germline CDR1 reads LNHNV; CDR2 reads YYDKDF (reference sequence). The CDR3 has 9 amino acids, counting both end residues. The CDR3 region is CATSRAYGQ.

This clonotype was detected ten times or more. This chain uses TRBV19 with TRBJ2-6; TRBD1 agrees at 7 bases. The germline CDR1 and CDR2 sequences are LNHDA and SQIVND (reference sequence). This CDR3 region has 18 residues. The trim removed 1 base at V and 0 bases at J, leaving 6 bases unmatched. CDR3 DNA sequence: TGTGCCAGTAGTATAGCCGGACAGGCCGTCTCTGGGGCCAACGTCCTGACTTTC. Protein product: CASSIAGQAVSGANVLTF.

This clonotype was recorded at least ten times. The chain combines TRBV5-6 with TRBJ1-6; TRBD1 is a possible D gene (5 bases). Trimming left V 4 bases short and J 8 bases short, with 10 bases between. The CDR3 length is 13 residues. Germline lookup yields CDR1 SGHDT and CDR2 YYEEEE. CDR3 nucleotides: TGTGCCAGCAGCGGGGGACGACATTCACCCCTCCACTTT. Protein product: CASSGGRHSPLHF.

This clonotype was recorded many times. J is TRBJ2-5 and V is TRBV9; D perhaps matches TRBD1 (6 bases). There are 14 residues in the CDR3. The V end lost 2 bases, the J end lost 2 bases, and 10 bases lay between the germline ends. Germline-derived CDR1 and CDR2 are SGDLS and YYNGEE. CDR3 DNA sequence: TGTGCCAGCAGCGTCCAGGGGCGACAAGAGACCCAGTACTTC. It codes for CASSVQGRQETQYF.

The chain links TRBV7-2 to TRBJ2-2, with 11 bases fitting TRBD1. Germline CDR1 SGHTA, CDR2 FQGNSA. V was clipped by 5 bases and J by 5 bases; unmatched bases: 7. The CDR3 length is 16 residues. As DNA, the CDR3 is TGTGCCAGCAGCCAACAGGGGACAGGGGGAACCGGGGAGCTGTTTTTT. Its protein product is CASSQQGTGGTGELFF. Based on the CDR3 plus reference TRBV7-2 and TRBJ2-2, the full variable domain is GAGVSQSPSNKVTEKGKDVELRCDPISGHTALYWYRQSLGQGLEFLIYFQGNSAPDKSGLPSDRFSAERTGGSVSTLTIQRTQQEDSAVYLCASSQQGTGGTGELFFGEGSRLTVL.

The CDR3 DNA is TGCAGTGTCCCATCTGGAAACACCGGGGAGCTGTTTTTT. This gives the protein CSVPSGNTGELFF. This chain uses TRBV20-1 with TRBJ2-2; D call uncertain. The germline CDR1 and CDR2 sequences are DFQATT and SNEGSKA (reference sequence). Between the trimmed V and J ends, which lost 7 bases and 2 bases, there was a span of 11 bases. There are 13 residues in the CDR3.

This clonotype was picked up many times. The DNA for the CDR3 is TGCAGTGCTAGCTTTGGTCCATATGGCTACACCTTC. This gives the protein CSASFGPYGYTF. The V call is TRBV20-1, the J call TRBJ1-2; the D is unclear. The germline V and J ends were trimmed by 3 bases and 5 bases, with 10 bases remaining between them. The CDR3 runs to 12 residues. From germline, CDR1 is DFQATT and CDR2 SNEGSKA (reference sequence).

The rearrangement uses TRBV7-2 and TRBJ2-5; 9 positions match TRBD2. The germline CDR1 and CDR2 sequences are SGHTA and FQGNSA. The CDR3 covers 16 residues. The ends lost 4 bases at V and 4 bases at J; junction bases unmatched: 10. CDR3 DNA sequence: TGTGCCAGCAGCTCTCCGGGACTAGCCCGAGGAGAGACCCAGTACTTC. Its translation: CASSSPGLARGETQYF. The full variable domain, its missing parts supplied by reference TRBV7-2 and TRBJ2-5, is GAGVSQSPSNKVTEKGKDVELRCDPISGHTALYWYRQSLGQGLEFLIYFQGNSAPDKSGLPSDRFSAERTGGSVSTLTIQRTQQEDSAVYLCASSSPGLARGETQYFGPGTRLLVL.

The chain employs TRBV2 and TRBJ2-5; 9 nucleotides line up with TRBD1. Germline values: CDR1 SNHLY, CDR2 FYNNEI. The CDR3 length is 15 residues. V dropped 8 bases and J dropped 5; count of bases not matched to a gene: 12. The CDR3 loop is CASVAYRGRMETQYF. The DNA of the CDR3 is TGTGCCAGCGTGGCCTACAGGGGGCGCATGGAGACCCAGTACTTC.

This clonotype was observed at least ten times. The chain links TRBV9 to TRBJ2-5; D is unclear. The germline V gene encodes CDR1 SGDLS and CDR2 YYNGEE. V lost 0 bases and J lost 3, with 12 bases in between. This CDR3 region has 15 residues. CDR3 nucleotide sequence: TGTGCCAGCAGCGTAGCGACCCGGGTGGAAGAGACCCAGTACTTC. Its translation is CASSVATRVEETQYF.

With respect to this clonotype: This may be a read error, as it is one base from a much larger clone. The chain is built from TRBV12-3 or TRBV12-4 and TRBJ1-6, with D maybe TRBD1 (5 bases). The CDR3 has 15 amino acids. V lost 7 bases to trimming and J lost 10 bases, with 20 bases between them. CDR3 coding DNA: TGTGCCAGCAAACCCGGGACTCATGGAGGATCACCCCTCCACTTT. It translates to CASKPGTHGGSPLHF.

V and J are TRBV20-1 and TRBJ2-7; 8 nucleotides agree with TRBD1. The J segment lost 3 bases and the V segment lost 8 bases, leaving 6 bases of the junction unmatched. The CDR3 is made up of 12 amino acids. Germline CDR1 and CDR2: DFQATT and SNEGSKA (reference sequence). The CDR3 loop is CSSDRGGYEQYF. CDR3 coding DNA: TGCAGTTCAGACAGGGGAGGCTACGAGCAGTACTTC.

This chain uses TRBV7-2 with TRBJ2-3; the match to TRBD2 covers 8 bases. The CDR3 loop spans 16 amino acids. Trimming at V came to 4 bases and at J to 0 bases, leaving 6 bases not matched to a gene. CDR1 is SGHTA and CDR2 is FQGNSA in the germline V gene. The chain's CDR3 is CASSSGLDPSTDTQYF. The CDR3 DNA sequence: TGTGCCAGCAGCTCGGGACTAGACCCTAGCACAGATACGCAGTATTTT. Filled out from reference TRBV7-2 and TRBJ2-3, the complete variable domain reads GAGVSQSPSNKVTEKGKDVELRCDPISGHTALYWYRQSLGQGLEFLIYFQGNSAPDKSGLPSDRFSAERTGGSVSTLTIQRTQQEDSAVYLCASSSGLDPSTDTQYFGPGTRLTVL.